These T cell receptor beta chains were read from a single sample in a study of T cells in Graves' hyperthyroidism and ophthalmopathy. TCRdb called the multiplex PCR reads again in MiXCR, with one record for every CDR3 protein. The sample contains some 500,000 distinct CDR3 sequences, around 24% of which appear only once. The sample was blood. The receptors stem from a woman in her 30s with Graves' ophthalmopathy. CDR3s include the opening cysteine and the closing phenylalanine or tryptophan. The D gene is left open where the match is weak. Size tells how often a clone was seen (once, few, many) or the class of an expanded clone, and some rows leave it out.

>many|NA|TRBV28|TRBJ1-5
CASSSGLPFGSNQPQHF
TGTGCCAGCAGTTCGGGACTCCCGTTCGGTAGCAATCAGCCCCAGCATTTT
>NA|TRBD1|TRBV20-1|TRBJ2-4
CSASGLTGGIAKNIQYF
TGCAGTGCTAGCGGGCTGACAGGGGGCATTGCCAAAAACATTCAGTACTTC
>few|TRBD1|TRBV4-2|TRBJ2-5
CASSQEPPGGGQETQYF
TGTGCCAGCAGCCAAGAACCCCCAGGGGGTGGACAAGAGACCCAGTACTTC
>many|TRBD1|TRBV7-8|TRBJ2-7
CASSFTGGGNEQYF
TGTGCCAGCAGCTTCACAGGGGGCGGCAACGAGCAGTACTTC
>NA|NA|TRBV9|TRBJ1-2
CASSRVANYGYTF
TGTGCCAGCAGTAGGGTGGCCAACTATGGCTACACCTTC
>NA|NA|TRBV12-3/TRBV12-4|TRBJ2-3
CASSFPSGTDTQYF
TGTGCCAGCAGTTTCCCTAGCGGCACAGATACGCAGTATTTT
>many|TRBD1|TRBV6-5|TRBJ2-7
CASSYGQGAHEQYF
TGTGCCAGCAGTTACGGACAGGGGGCCCACGAGCAGTACTTC
>NA|NA|TRBV7-2|TRBJ2-5
CASSPLLRRGETQYF
TGTGCCAGCAGCCCATTGTTGAGAAGGGGGGAGACCCAGTACTTC
>many|NA|TRBV7-9|TRBJ2-2
CASSSSLSGELFF
TGTGCCAGCAGCTCCTCGTTGAGCGGGGAGCTGTTTTTT
>NA|NA|TRBV6-1|TRBJ2-5
CASTPPGRGAETQYF
TGTGCCAGCACCCCCCCGGGCAGGGGAGCGGAGACCCAGTACTTC
>many|NA|TRBV2|TRBJ2-5
CASMAPLGETQYF
TGTGCCAGCATGGCCCCACTCGGCGAGACCCAGTACTTC
>NA|NA|TRBV20-1|TRBJ2-7
CSAAPLKYEQYF
TGCAGTGCCGCCCCCCTAAAATACGAGCAGTACTTC
>NA|NA|TRBV7-8|TRBJ1-1
CASSTLSGNTEAFF
TGTGCCAGCAGCACCCTCAGTGGGAACACTGAAGCTTTCTTT
>many|NA|TRBV20-1|TRBJ1-2
CSARGFLNGELGYGYTF
TGCAGTGCTAGAGGGTTTTTAAACGGGGAACTAGGCTATGGCTACACCTTC
>many|NA|TRBV2|TRBJ1-2
CASRADRFDYGYTF
TGTGCCAGCAGAGCCGACAGGTTCGACTATGGCTACACCTTC
>NA|NA|TRBV27|TRBJ2-4
CASSLQSRGNIQYF
TGTGCCAGCAGTTTGCAGTCCCGGGGAAACATTCAGTACTTC
>NA|NA|TRBV6-5|TRBJ1-2
CASSTRQINYGYTF
TGTGCCAGCAGTACCCGACAGATTAACTATGGCTACACCTTC
>many|TRBD2|TRBV5-1|TRBJ2-4
CASSLGTSGGLDIQYF
TGCGCCAGCAGCTTGGGGACTAGCGGGGGGTTGGACATTCAGTACTTC
>NA|NA|TRBV12-3/TRBV12-4|TRBJ1-1
CASTRLGGRAQVEAFF
TGTGCCAGCACCCGCCTCGGCGGGCGGGCGCAGGTTGAAGCTTTCTTT
>few|NA|TRBV7-2|TRBJ2-5
CASSFNNQETQYF
TGTGCCAGCAGCTTCAATAACCAAGAGACCCAGTACTTC
>many|NA|TRBV6-1|TRBJ2-7
CASSTGTPTYEQYF
TGTGCCAGCAGCACCGGGACACCAACCTACGAGCAGTACTTC
>many|NA|TRBV2|TRBJ2-7
CASSEDQPGYEQYF
TGTGCCAGCAGTGAAGATCAGCCAGGGTACGAGCAGTACTTC
>few|NA|TRBV7-9|TRBJ2-2
CASSRDGRNTGELFF
TGTGCCAGCAGCCGGGACGGGAGAAACACCGGGGAGCTGTTTTTT
>NA|NA|TRBV28|TRBJ2-5
CASRSGTSGTQYF
TGTGCCAGCAGATCCGGGACCTCGGGGACCCAGTACTTC
>few|NA|TRBV24-1|TRBJ1-4
CATSDTRGGEKLFF
TGTGCCACCAGTGATACGCGGGGAGGTGAAAAACTGTTTTTT
>many|TRBD1|TRBV25-1|TRBJ2-2
CASSEIGRQGRNGELFF
TGTGCCAGCAGTGAAATTGGGCGACAGGGGAGGAACGGGGAGCTGTTTTTT
>many|NA|TRBV29-1|TRBJ2-5
CSVRTQETQYF
TGCAGCGTTCGCACCCAAGAGACCCAGTACTTC
>NA|TRBD1|TRBV6-1|TRBJ1-2
CASSEVGDRALYGYTF
TGTGCCAGCAGTGAAGTCGGGGACAGGGCCCTATATGGCTACACCTTC
>many|NA|TRBV20-1|TRBJ1-2
CSASAGRIAYGYTF
TGCAGTGCTAGTGCGGGGAGAATTGCCTATGGCTACACCTTC